This T cell receptor (beta chain) was profiled in a study of shared clonotypes between healthy human individuals. Whole-study findings and limits: Sharing across four donors was highest in naive CD4 (roughly 5%) and lowest in memory CD8 (roughly 0.4%). A small donor pool kept down the genetic and exposure-history diversity that was represented. Only blood underwent sampling, and tissue repertoires likely differ.

Germline lookup yields CDR1 LNHDA and CDR2 SQIVND (reference sequence). This CDR3 contains 19 residues. Germline trimming cut 3 bases from V and 3 bases from J; bases unmatched to any gene: 12. Study processing details: Filtering differed for immunoSEQ, which gave only junction sequences without quality scores. Only in-frame clones appear in the TCRdb table, and some are missing; sequencing was by immunoSEQ multiplex PCR. That table supplies the V and J calls and clone size; D and trimming were determined from the DNA. This sample has roughly 1 million clones, with under 80% found just once. This clone was detected only once. Antigen: not known.

The origin of this receptor is a man between 18 and 29 years old in good health. V is TRBV19 and J is TRBJ2-1, with 12 bases identical to TRBD2. The material sequenced was memory CD4+ T cells sorted from blood. Subset indicated: CD45RA-negative fraction. The CDR3 DNA reads as TGTGCCAGTAGTATTCGTCCCGAGACTAGCGGGAGATTCTACAATGAGCAGTTCTTC. Amino acid sequence: CASSIRPETSGRFYNEQFF. The complete variable domain, with remaining parts taken from reference TRBV19 and TRBJ2-1, reads DGGITQSPKYLFRKEGQNVTLSCEQNLNHDAMYWYRQDPGQGLRLIYYSQIVNDFQKGDIAEGYSVSREKKESFPLTVTSAQKNPTAFYLCASSIRPETSGRFYNEQFFGPGTRLTVL.